This T cell receptor (beta chain) was identified in a study of neurological immune-mediated disorders (dated 2019 in TCRdb). Broadly, across the study: Among the approximately 35 multiple sclerosis patients, relapsing-remitting MS was present in 31 and secondary progressive MS was present in 3. Using UMI-based sequencing, the study compared peripheral blood TCR-beta repertoires from patients with HTLV-I-associated myelopathy (HAM/TSP), patients with multiple sclerosis, and healthy controls. The approximately 100 TCR-beta libraries included longitudinal samples, technical triplicates and paired sorted CD4+ and CD8+ T-cell subsets alongside PBMC samples. The cohort comprised 68 subjects: around 15 HAM/TSP patients, 35 or so multiple sclerosis patients and approximately 20 healthy controls.

What the research found in general, with its limitations: No identical CDR3 amino acid sequences were shared among expanded clones across subjects, suggesting private TCR-beta repertoires in all groups. Phylogenetic analysis grouped repertoires from 18 of 34 MS patients into a cluster of related CDR3 sequences, suggesting a possible repertoire-level signature. No clinical or MRI features were associated with the MS cluster, and the authors said that larger cohorts are needed. The highest TCR clonal expansion was observed in HAM/TSP patients, whereas the lowest was observed in MS patients, even when compared with healthy controls.

TCR libraries for sorted subsets were made from 800,000 to 1,000,000 sorted CD4+ or CD8+ T cells. The multiple sclerosis patients were enrolled in a US clinical protocol that used magnetic resonance imaging to evaluate disease progression. Peripheral blood was subjected to Ficoll-Hypaque density gradient centrifugation to isolate PBMCs, which were then cryopreserved in liquid nitrogen. The study also sequenced paired sorted CD4+ and CD8+ subsets from healthy controls, HAM/TSP patients and MS patients. The CDR3 has 14 amino acids, counting the end cysteine and phenylalanine. Kept here is only the CDR3 DNA, which spans 42 bases and is read in frame from base 1. V drops 8 bases and J drops 6 bases, leaving 17 bases in between. CDR1 and CDR2 (KGHDR, SFDVKD) derive from the germline V gene. This clonotype has a count of ten or more. There is no known antigen for this receptor. The input lacks base qualities; no much larger clone sits a single base away.

To synthesize cDNA, template-switch 5'RACE was performed with a primer carrying a 10-nucleotide random unique molecular identifier so that each TCR transcript was tagged. Each sequencing run produced over 160 million TCR-beta sequences covering 15-18 subjects. Total RNA was extracted with the RNeasy kit. The KAPA Real-time Library Amplification kit was used to amplify TCR-beta VDJ regions with primers for the TCR constant region and the 5'RACE anchor. Sample indexes and Illumina adaptors were added in a first PCR, and a second PCR then increased library yield. After Ampure bead purification, the roughly 650 bp TCR product was size-selected on a 2% E-gel SizeSelection system. Before pooling, library quality was assessed on a Bioanalyzer, concentration was determined with Qubit, and library quantification was performed with the Kapa Library Quantification kit. Paired-end 2 x 150 bp sequencing of the libraries was performed on an Illumina HiSeq 2500. To increase sequence diversity, roughly 23-30% phiX was spiked into each library pool. As for the authors' bioinformatics: Quality-filtered reads were processed with the UMI-based MiGEC pipeline, which removed over 85% of raw TCR sequences during error correction. IMGT germline references were used for alignment of VDJ genes, and clonotypes were defined by a unique CDR3 amino acid sequence together with V-J genes. Clonal expansion, Shannon diversity and CDR3 relatedness (CalcPairwiseDistances, ClusterSamples) were evaluated with VDJtools, and phylogenetic trees were built with CLCbio workbench. Expanded clones were defined as having at least 8 unique UMIs, based on coefficient-of-variation modelling across technical triplicates. The public sequencing data were trimmed at Q25 with fastp and processed into clonotypes with MiXCR by TCRdb, which kept only in-frame beta chains. Rows matching on CDR3 protein sequence are summarized as one entry with the most common DNA and genes. The authors' filters were not applied to this entry. The sample table contains about 55,000 distinct CDR3 sequences; only one count was recorded for more than 3% of them. Roughly 1.9% of the sample belongs to the ten largest clones.

The specimen was CD4+ T cells from blood. This receptor was taken from a woman aged 35 to 49 with multiple sclerosis. The V and J genes are TRBV24-1 and TRBJ2-3, with the D gene not clear enough to name. In nucleotides, the sequence is TGTGCCACCACAGGCCGCCCCAGTTCGGATACGCAGTATTTT. It encodes CATTGRPSSDTQYF.